The sequence of this T cell receptor beta chain was determined in a study of CD8+ T cells in alopecia areata (dated 2018 in TCRdb). Context from the whole study: The treated patients, all with moderate-to-severe alopecia areata, were enrolled in an open-label pilot trial of oral tofacitinib given at 5 to 10 mg twice daily. Scalp clonality was compared among normal scalp (n=4), patchy alopecia areata scalp (n=8), and alopecia totalis/universalis scalp (n=8). Tofacitinib-treated patients had biopsies at baseline and at 4 and 24 weeks of treatment, with a later scalp biopsy in several patients. Amplification of TCRbeta CDR3 regions was done by immunoSEQ multiplex PCR using 35 Vbeta forward primers and 13 Jbeta reverse primers. RNA came from the PAXgene miRNA kit for fixed scalp, the miRNeasy kit for PBMCs, and the RNeasy kit for mouse skin. Tofacitinib was given for 6 to 18 months, followed by 6 months of follow-up off drug to assess delayed response and recurrence. In treated patients, disease severity was measured using the SALT score, which gives the percentage of scalp surface area affected. The study used high-throughput TCRbeta sequencing to examine T cell clonal expansion in alopecia areata, in both the C3H/HeJ mouse model and human patients. In humans, TCRbeta sequencing was performed on scalp tissue and on sorted CD4+ and CD8+ peripheral blood T cells from healthy controls and from patients with patchy or totalis/universalis alopecia areata.

Libraries were prepared through the immunoSEQ multiplex PCR assay. To provide template for TCR sequencing, every sample had RNA extracted and reverse transcribed into cDNA. First-strand cDNA was synthesized using SuperScript III with a 2:1 mix of oligo-dT and random hexamers. A synthetic immune receptor repertoire was used to gauge amplification bias, and whatever bias remained was removed computationally. As for the authors' bioinformatics: After raw reads were preprocessed to remove errors, the CDR3 was defined following IMGT conventions as running from the conserved cysteine to phenylalanine. Clonality was computed by normalizing Shannon entropy by log2 of the number of productive unique TCRs and subtracting the result from 1. Whether scalp clones were CD4 or CD8 was inferred by matching scalp TCRbeta sequences against CD4 and CD8 repertoires sorted from blood. What TCRdb holds here is the immuneACCESS table cut down to in-frame rearrangements. Part of the clones is not present; checked against another copy, under half of the missing clones reflect an unresolved V gene, and the others are unexplained. V and J calls and clone size follow that table, whereas D and trimming were derived from the DNA. This sample is represented by roughly 190,000 clones; around three fifths of them were singletons. Approximately 1% of the sample rests with the top ten.

CDR1 SGHRS and CDR2 YFSETQ are derived from the germline V gene. Ends trimmed: V by 4 bases, J by 4 bases; bases unmatched to a gene: 10. From the cysteine up to the phenylalanine, the CDR3 has a length of 16 residues. The only DNA kept is the CDR3, 48 bases in frame from the first base. Overall study outcomes, separate from this receptor: Many expanded lesional clones were found to persist in scalp and blood during tofacitinib treatment, and relapse after treatment cessation may be partly explained by this persistence. Because the treated cohort was small and had only one nonresponder, larger studies are needed to examine links between baseline CD8+ expansion and response. Unlike mouse skin, where gammadelta T cells dominate, normal human skin contains resident alphabeta T cells that get sequenced too, which complicates analysis of the scalp TCR repertoire. Compared with normal scalp, lesional scalp had higher clonality and more expanded CD8+ clones, particularly in alopecia totalis/universalis, a pattern that suggests antigenic drive. Tofacitinib significantly decreased scalp clonality and the number of expanded CD8+ clones among the top 100 scalp clones. Compared with mice, TCR sequences shared between patients were less clear, possibly partly because of HLA diversity across the patient population.

The time point tag for this specimen amounts to: less than 25 weeks on oral tofacitinib. Per the publication, the treatment or condition label means: oral pan-JAK inhibitor, 5-10 mg twice daily. Peripheral blood and lesional scalp punch biopsies were obtained from patients with alopecia areata. After PBMCs were isolated by density centrifugation and stained for CD3, CD4 and CD8, a FACSAria was used to sort CD4+ and CD8+ T cells. As concerns this clone: Which antigen it targets is not known. No much larger clone is present one base from it, and per-base qualities are unavailable.

The TCR sequence derives from a human donor with alopecia areata. The input for sequencing was CD4+ T cells sorted from blood, taken at week 24, from a patient treated with tofacitinib. The rearrangement joined TRBV5-1 to TRBJ1-2, and 10 junction bases match TRBD1. The CDR3: CASSPSDRGRGYGYTF. The DNA sequence reads TGCGCCAGCAGCCCTTCAGACAGGGGGCGCGGCTATGGCTACACCTTC. When the CDR3 is completed using the reference TRBV5-1 and TRBJ1-2 genes on either side, the full variable domain is KAGVTQTPRYLIKTRGQQVTLSCSPISGHRSVSWYQQTPGQGLQFLFEYFSETQRNKGNFPGRFSGRQFSNSRSEMNVSTLELGDSALYLCASSPSDRGRGYGYTFGSGTRLTVV.